What follows are 29 T cell receptor beta chains derived from one specimen sequenced in a study of blood T cells in healthy people across ages. Primers used in a second PCR of about 7 to 11 cycles were a sample-barcoded 5' primer and a J-beta primer mix. One entry per CDR3 protein results from TCRdb running MiXCR on the 5' RACE reads. Of hundreds of thousands of distinct CDR3 sequences in the sample, roughly 50% were seen once. Sequenced input: blood. These receptors were obtained from a woman aged 60-70 years in good health.

This clonotype was detected only a few times. The rearrangement joins TRBV27 to TRBJ1-2, with a weak D call TRBD1 (5 bases). Trimming took 4 bases from V and 1 from J, leaving 16 bases between them. Germline CDR1 reads MNHEY; CDR2 reads SMNVEV (reference sequence). The CDR3 runs 16 residues. The CDR3 reads CASSSGGDRFNYGYTF. CDR3 DNA: TGTGCCAGCAGTTCGGGGGGGGACCGATTTAACTATGGCTACACCTTC.

The V call is TRBV5-1, the J call TRBJ2-7, with 7 bases identical to TRBD2. V lost 1 base, J lost 3 bases, and 7 bases stayed unmatched. This CDR3 is 15 amino acids long. Germline V CDR1 and CDR2: SGHRS, YFSETQ. The CDR3 protein is CASSLLTSAIYEQYF. DNA of the CDR3: TGCGCCAGCAGCTTGCTCACTAGCGCTATCTACGAGCAGTACTTC.

The table lists this clonotype with a few counts. This sequence joins TRBV4-3 and TRBJ2-7, with 7 positions matching TRBD2. This CDR3 region has 14 residues. The germline gives CDR1 LGHNA, CDR2 YSLEER. The V gene end was trimmed by 4 bases and the J gene end by 5 bases; junction bases not matched to a gene: 8. CDR3 DNA sequence: TGCGCCAGCAGCCCCGGACTAGGAAACAACGAGCAGTACTTC. Its protein product is CASSPGLGNNEQYF.

This chain links TRBV7-2 with TRBJ2-7; TRBD2 aligns across 9 bases. The CDR3 contains 14 residues. CDR1 is SGHTA and CDR2 is FQGNSA in the germline V gene. The ends lost 5 bases at V and 5 bases at J; junction bases unmatched: 7. CDR3 sequence: CASSPIAGVNEQYF. CDR3 in DNA: TGTGCCAGCAGCCCCATAGCGGGAGTCAACGAGCAGTACTTC.

This clonotype was seen a handful of times. The chain carries TRBV24-1 and TRBJ1-5; D is possibly TRBD1 (5 bases). Germline-derived CDR1 and CDR2 are KGHDR and SFDVKD. The CDR3 totals 16 residues. The germline V and J ends were trimmed by 5 bases and 3 bases, with 16 bases remaining between them. The CDR3 DNA reads TGTGCCACCAGTGTTAGCACCTCAGGGTTCAATCAGCCCCAGCATTTT. This translates into CATSVSTSGFNQPQHF.

The chain couples TRBV20-1 to TRBJ2-7, with 8 bases lining up with TRBD2. Per germline, CDR1 DFQATT and CDR2 SNEGSKA (reference sequence). The CDR3 runs to 14 residues. With V trimmed by 0 bases and J by 7 bases, 8 bases remained unmatched. CDR3 region: CSARDSLAGSEQYF. In nucleotides, the CDR3 is TGCAGTGCTAGAGACAGCTTAGCGGGATCTGAGCAGTACTTC.

The V and J genes are TRBV3-1 and TRBJ2-7, with D unclear. CDR1 is LGHDT and CDR2 is YNNKEL in the germline V gene (reference sequence). The CDR3 length is 15 residues. The V gene lost 4 bases and the J gene lost 7 bases, with 20 bases spanning the gap. CDR3 sequence reads: CASSRQSVSVQEQYF. The CDR3 bases are TGTGCCAGCAGCCGGCAGTCGGTGAGTGTACAAGAGCAGTACTTC.

The chain has TRBV3-1 and TRBJ2-7, with 11 bases matching TRBD2. The better agreement between TRBJ2-5 and the DNA end casts doubt on the J call. The germline CDR1 and CDR2 sequences are LGHDT and YNNKEL (reference sequence). The CDR3 sequence is 15 residues long. CDR3 sequence reads: CASSRQSSGRETQYF. The CDR3 bases are TGTGCCAGCAGCCGCCAATCTAGCGGGAGGGAGACCCAGTACTTC.

The table lists this clonotype with a few counts. The V call is TRBV12-3 or TRBV12-4, the J call TRBJ2-5; TRBD1 might be the D (5 bases). This CDR3 contains 15 residues. V gave up 5 bases and J gave up 4 bases, with 17 bases separating them. The CDR3 region is CASSPRRLGVETQYF. The CDR3 coding sequence is TGTGCCAGCAGTCCCCGGCGCTTAGGGGTAGAGACCCAGTACTTC.

This clonotype has just a few counts. The rearrangement uses TRBV29-1 and TRBJ1-4; maybe TRBD1 (5 bases). The CDR3 extends over 14 amino acids. Germline V lookup: CDR1 SQVTM, CDR2 ANQGSEA. Trimming left V 4 bases short and J 4 bases short, with 13 bases between. CDR3 amino acids: CSVGVGGSNEKLFF. The CDR3, as DNA: TGCAGCGTTGGAGTTGGGGGGAGTAATGAAAAACTGTTTTTT.

V gene TRBV7-2 combines with J gene TRBJ1-4; 8 nucleotides agree with TRBD1. In germline, CDR1 is SGHTA, CDR2 FQGNSA. The CDR3 runs 14 residues. Trimming cost V 2 bases and J 8 bases; bases outside gene matches: 4. CDR3 sequence: CASSLSRGHEKLFF. The CDR3 DNA sequence: TGTGCCAGCAGCTTAAGCAGGGGGCACGAAAAACTGTTTTTT.

This clonotype came up once. The chain combines TRBV5-1 with TRBJ1-5; weak D call: TRBD1 (6 bases). Between the trimmed V and J ends, which lost 4 bases and 0 bases, there was a span of 11 bases. CDR3 length: 15 residues. Looked up from germline, CDR1 is SGHRS and CDR2 is YFSETQ. The CDR3 DNA sequence: TGCGCCAGCAGCACAACAGGGAATAGCAATCAGCCCCAGCATTTT. Translated, it gives CASSTTGNSNQPQHF.

This chain uses TRBV5-1 with TRBJ2-1, with D tentatively TRBD1 or TRBD2 (5 bases each). Germline CDR1 is SGHRS and CDR2 is YFSETQ. This CDR3 is 14 amino acids long. Trimming stripped 6 bases from V and 8 bases from J, with 18 bases between. The chain's CDR3 is CASNLRDPRDEQFF. In DNA form, the CDR3 reads TGCGCCAGCAACCTCCGGGACCCGCGTGATGAGCAGTTCTTC.

The sample holds a few counts of this clonotype. The gene calls are TRBV20-1 and TRBJ2-1, with 8 bases lining up with TRBD2. Germline loops: CDR1 DFQATT, CDR2 SNEGSKA (reference sequence). CDR3 length: 16 residues. V shed 6 bases and J 0 bases; nucleotides not matched to a gene: 10. This chain's CDR3 is CSAEDPGLGSYNEQFF. The CDR3 nucleotides are TGCAGTGCAGAAGACCCGGGACTAGGCTCCTACAATGAGCAGTTCTTC.

This clonotype was counted only a few times. The chain recombines TRBV4-2 with TRBJ2-1; D possibly corresponds to TRBD2 (5 bases). V lost 0 bases, J lost 7 bases, and 16 bases lay in between. The length of the CDR3 is 16 residues. Germline-derived CDR1 and CDR2 are LGHNA and YNFKEQ. CDR3 DNA: TGTGCCAGCAGCCAAGAAGTAGTGGACTTCTCGAATGAGCAGTTCTTC. It specifies CASSQEVVDFSNEQFF.

V usage is TRBV20-1 and J usage is TRBJ2-7; TRBD2 matches at 13 bases. The J segment lost 0 bases and the V segment lost 6 bases, leaving 5 bases of the junction unmatched. The CDR3 spans 15 residues. Germline CDR1 DFQATT, CDR2 SNEGSKA (reference sequence). Written as DNA, the CDR3 is TGCAGTGCGGAGGGGACTAGCGGGACCTCCTACGAGCAGTACTTC. This translates into CSAEGTSGTSYEQYF.

This clonotype was counted between two and nine times. The chain joins TRBV29-1 to TRBJ1-4, with 7 bases fitting TRBD1. Trimming took 7 bases from V and 0 from J; bases not matched to a gene: 5. The CDR3 covers 14 residues. Germline V gene lookup returns CDR1 SQVTM and CDR2 ANQGSEA. CDR3 DNA sequence: TGCAGCGGTACCGACAGGGCAACTAATGAAAAACTGTTTTTT. This sequence encodes CSGTDRATNEKLFF. Based on the CDR3 plus reference TRBV29-1 and TRBJ1-4, the full variable domain is SAVISQKPSRDICQRGTSLTIQCQVDSQVTMMFWYRQQPGQSLTLIATANQGSEATYESGFVIDKFPISRPNLTFSTLTVSNMSPEDSSIYLCSGTDRATNEKLFFGSGTQLSVL.

This clonotype was seen once. V is TRBV19 and J is TRBJ2-5; possible D gene TRBD1, 5 bases. Trimming removed 2 bases at V and 5 bases at J, with 12 bases between. CDR1 and CDR2 from the germline V gene are LNHDA and SQIVND (reference sequence). The CDR3 loop spans 14 amino acids. CDR3 sequence (DNA): TGTGCCAGTAGTATATATCGGACAAGGGAGACCCAGTACTTC. This encodes CASSIYRTRETQYF.

This chain connects TRBV6-1 to TRBJ1-5; D not certain. The germline CDR1 and CDR2 sequences are MNHNS and SASEGT. The CDR3 consists of 13 residues. Trimming left V 6 bases short and J 6 bases short, with 12 bases between. The CDR3 DNA reads TGTGCCAGCAGGGCCCTGGAGGTTCAGCCCCAGCATTTT. Protein sequence: CASRALEVQPQHF.

There are a few counts of this clonotype. The V and J genes are TRBV20-1 and TRBJ2-3; D tentatively fits TRBD1 or TRBD2 (5 bases each). Trimming removed 0 bases from V and 4 bases from J, with 14 bases in between. This CDR3 region has 15 residues. The germline gives CDR1 DFQATT, CDR2 SNEGSKA (reference sequence). CDR3 amino acids: CSARDGASKADTQYF. The CDR3 nucleotides read TGCAGTGCTAGAGATGGGGCTAGCAAGGCAGATACGCAGTATTTT.

The chain uses TRBV6-6 and TRBJ1-1; D is ambiguous. The CDR3 is 16 amino acids. V was cut by 5 bases and J by 3 bases, with 19 bases left in between. The germline gives CDR1 MNHNY, CDR2 SVGAGI (reference sequence). CDR3 in DNA: TGTGCCAGCAGTCCTTCTCGGAGGGCCCGAGACACTGAAGCTTTCTTT. Translated, it gives CASSPSRRARDTEAFF.

This clonotype was seen repeatedly, ten times or more. The rearrangement links TRBV6-6 to TRBJ2-6; D assignment may be TRBD1 or TRBD2 (5 bases each). V lost 5 bases to trimming and J lost 0 bases, with 11 bases between them. The germline gives CDR1 MNHNY, CDR2 SVGAGI (reference sequence). The CDR3 runs 16 residues. CDR3 DNA sequence: TGTGCCAGCAGTCAGAGGGGACCCTCTGGGGCCAACGTCCTGACTTTC. It is translated as CASSQRGPSGANVLTF.

V is TRBV30 and J is TRBJ1-1; maybe TRBD1 (5 bases). Trimming removed 3 bases at V and 1 base at J, with 12 bases between. From germline, CDR1 is GTSNPN and CDR2 SVGIG (reference sequence). The CDR3 spans 14 residues. CDR3 residues: CAWRGVGGNTEAFF. The CDR3 DNA reads TGTGCCTGGAGGGGAGTGGGGGGGAACACTGAAGCTTTCTTT.

This clonotype was counted between two and nine times. The V and J genes are TRBV10-3 and TRBJ2-7; 11 bases are shared with TRBD2. Germline CDR1 reads ENHRY; CDR2 reads SYGVKD. Trimming removed 6 bases from V and 4 bases from J; junction bases left unmatched: 8. The CDR3 spans 15 residues. The chain's CDR3 is CAIRKLAGESYEQYF. The CDR3 DNA follows: TGTGCCATCAGAAAACTAGCGGGAGAGTCTTACGAGCAGTACTTC.

The chain carries TRBV20-1 and TRBJ1-4; D is unclear. Germline V gene lookup returns CDR1 DFQATT and CDR2 SNEGSKA (reference sequence). The CDR3 contains 14 residues. The V and J ends lost 5 bases and 6 bases respectively, with 16 bases between them. The CDR3 bases are TGCAGTGCTCTTGGGGAAGGGTGGGATGAAAAACTGTTTTTT. As protein: CSALGEGWDEKLFF.

CDR3 amino acids: CASSVGTAAYNEQFF. For the CDR3, the DNA is TGTGCCAGCAGCGTGGGGACAGCCGCCTACAATGAGCAGTTCTTC. The rearrangement links TRBV12-3 or TRBV12-4 to TRBJ2-1; 7 nucleotides align to TRBD1. V gave up 6 bases and J gave up 2 bases; unmatched junction bases: 7. The CDR3 covers 15 residues.

In the case of this clonotype: The junction does not match germline at one end; this may be a read error. The chain links TRBV12-3 or TRBV12-4 to TRBJ2-7; 10 nucleotides line up with TRBD1. The CDR3 covers 13 residues. The CDR3 loop reads CTSRGQGRGEQYF. The CDR3 DNA reads as TGTACCAGCAGGGGACAGGGGCGAGGCGAGCAGTACTTC.

This clonotype was picked up one time. The chain recombines TRBV4-3 with TRBJ1-1; 7 bases match TRBD1. The CDR3 is made up of 14 amino acids. The J segment lost 5 bases and the V segment lost 3 bases, leaving 6 bases of the junction unmatched. Germline assignment: CDR1 LGHNA and CDR2 YSLEER. CDR3 in DNA: TGCGCCAGCAGCCATCGACAGGGCGGTACTGAAGCTTTCTTT. Protein product: CASSHRQGGTEAFF.

This clonotype was recorded at least ten times. This sequence joins TRBV29-1 and TRBJ2-1; D gene unclear. Trimming shortened V by 4 bases and J by 6 bases, and 16 bases separated the two germline ends. Germline CDR1 and CDR2: SQVTM and ANQGSEA. This CDR3 is built from 14 residues. The CDR3 here is CSVAFTYLANEQFF. The CDR3 nucleotides read TGCAGCGTTGCCTTTACTTACCTTGCCAATGAGCAGTTCTTC.